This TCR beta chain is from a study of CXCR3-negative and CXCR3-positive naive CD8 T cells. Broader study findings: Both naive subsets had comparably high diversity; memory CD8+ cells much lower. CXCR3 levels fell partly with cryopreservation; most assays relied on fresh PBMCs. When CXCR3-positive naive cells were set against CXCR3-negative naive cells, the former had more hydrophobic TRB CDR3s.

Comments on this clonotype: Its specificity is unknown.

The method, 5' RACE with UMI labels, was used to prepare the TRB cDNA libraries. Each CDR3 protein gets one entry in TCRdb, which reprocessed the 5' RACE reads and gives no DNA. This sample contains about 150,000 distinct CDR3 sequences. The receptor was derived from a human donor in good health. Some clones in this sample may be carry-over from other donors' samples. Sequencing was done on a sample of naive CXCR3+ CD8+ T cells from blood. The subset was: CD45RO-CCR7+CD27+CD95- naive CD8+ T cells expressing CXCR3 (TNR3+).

The CDR3 protein is CASRGYYEQYF. This chain connects TRBV28 to TRBJ2-7. Germline-derived CDR1 and CDR2 are MDHEN and SYDVKM. The length of the CDR3 is 11 residues.